This T cell receptor beta chain was sequenced for a study of T cell repertoires in cytomegalovirus infection. About the study: Matching HLA type, along with CMV infection, was indicated by public TCR beta signatures.

MiXCR, run by TCRdb on the reads, gives a single entry per CDR3 protein. The table has some 480,000 distinct CDR3 sequences, 30% to 40% seen once. Worth noting for this clonotype: Its matching antigen is unknown.

The CDR3 contains 15 residues. The ends were cut back, 3 bases at V and 2 bases at J, with 12 bases in the middle. This specimen consisted of cultured PBMCs, obtained from culture after CMV antigen stimulation. The chain employs TRBV12-3 or TRBV12-4 and TRBJ2-3, with D tentatively TRBD2 (7 bases). This receptor was obtained from a human donor in good health (CMV status not recorded). Some clones in this sample may be carry-over from other donors' samples. This CDR3 is CASSFPAGATDTQYF. CDR3 nucleotides: TGTGCCAGCAGTTTCCCTGCGGGGGCCACAGATACGCAGTATTTT.